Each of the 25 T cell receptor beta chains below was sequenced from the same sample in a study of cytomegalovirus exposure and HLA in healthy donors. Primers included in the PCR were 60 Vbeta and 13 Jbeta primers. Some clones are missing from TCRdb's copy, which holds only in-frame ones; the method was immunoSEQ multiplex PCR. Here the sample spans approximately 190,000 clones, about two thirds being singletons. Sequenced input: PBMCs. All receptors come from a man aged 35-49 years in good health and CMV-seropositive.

The CDR3 protein is CASSTGQGNYGYTF. CDR3 nucleotides: TGTGCCAGTAGTACAGGACAGGGGAACTATGGCTACACCTTC. The V call is TRBV19, the J call TRBJ1-2; 9 nucleotides line up with TRBD1. Germline CDR1 LNHDA, CDR2 SQIVND (reference sequence). The CDR3 is 14 residues long. V trimming: 4 bases; J trimming: 2 bases; junction bases outside the gene matches: 2. The full variable domain, completed using reference TRBV19 and TRBJ1-2, is DGGITQSPKYLFRKEGQNVTLSCEQNLNHDAMYWYRQDPGQGLRLIYYSQIVNDFQKGDIAEGYSVSREKKESFPLTVTSAQKNPTAFYLCASSTGQGNYGYTFGSGTRLTVV.

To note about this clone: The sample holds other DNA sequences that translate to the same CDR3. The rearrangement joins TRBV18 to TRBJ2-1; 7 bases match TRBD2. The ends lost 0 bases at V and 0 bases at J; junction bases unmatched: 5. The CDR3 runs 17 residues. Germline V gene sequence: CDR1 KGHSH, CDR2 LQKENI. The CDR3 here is CASSPPWGGPSYNEQFF. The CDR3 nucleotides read TGTGCCAGCTCACCACCGTGGGGGGGTCCCTCCTACAATGAGCAGTTCTTC. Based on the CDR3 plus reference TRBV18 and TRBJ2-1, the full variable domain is NAGVMQNPRHLVRRRGQEARLRCSPMKGHSHVYWYRQLPEEGLKFMVYLQKENIIDESGMPKERFSAEFPKEGPSILRIQQVVRGDSAAYFCASSPPWGGPSYNEQFFGPGTRLTVL.

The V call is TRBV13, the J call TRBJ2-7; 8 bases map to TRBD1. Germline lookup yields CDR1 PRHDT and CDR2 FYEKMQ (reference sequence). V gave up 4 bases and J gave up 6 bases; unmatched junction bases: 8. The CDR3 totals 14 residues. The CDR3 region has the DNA TGTGCCAGCAGCTGGCGGACAGGGTTAACCGAGCAGTACTTC. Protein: CASSWRTGLTEQYF.

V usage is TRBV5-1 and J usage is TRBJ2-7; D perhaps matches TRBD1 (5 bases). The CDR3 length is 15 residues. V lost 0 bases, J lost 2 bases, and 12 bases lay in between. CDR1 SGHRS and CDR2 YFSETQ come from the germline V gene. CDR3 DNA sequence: TGCGCCAGCAGCTTGGGACAGACTTTACCCTACGAGCAGTACTTC. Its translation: CASSLGQTLPYEQYF.

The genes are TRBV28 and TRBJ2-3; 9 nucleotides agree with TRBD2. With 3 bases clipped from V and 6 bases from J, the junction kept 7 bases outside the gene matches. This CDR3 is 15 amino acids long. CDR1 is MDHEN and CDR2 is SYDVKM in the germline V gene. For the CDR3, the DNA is TGTGCCAGCAGTTTTGGCGGGGGGGCCTTTGATACGCAGTATTTT. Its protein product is CASSFGGGAFDTQYF. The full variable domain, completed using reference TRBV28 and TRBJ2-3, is DVKVTQSSRYLVKRTGEKVFLECVQDMDHENMFWYRQDPGLGLRLIYFSYDVKMKEKGDIPEGYSVSREKKERFSLILESASTNQTSMYLCASSFGGGAFDTQYFGPGTRLTVL.

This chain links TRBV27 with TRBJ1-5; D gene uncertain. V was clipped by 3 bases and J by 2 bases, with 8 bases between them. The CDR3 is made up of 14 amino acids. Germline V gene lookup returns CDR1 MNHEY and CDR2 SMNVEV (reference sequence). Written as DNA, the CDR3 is TGTGCCAGCAGTTTTGTTGGCCGCAATCAGCCCCAGCATTTT. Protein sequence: CASSFVGRNQPQHF.

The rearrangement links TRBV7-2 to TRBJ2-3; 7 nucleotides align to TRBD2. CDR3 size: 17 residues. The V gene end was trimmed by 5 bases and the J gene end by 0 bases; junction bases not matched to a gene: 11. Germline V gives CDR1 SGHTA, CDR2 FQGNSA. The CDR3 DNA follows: TGTGCCAGCAGCGTACAATCTAGCGGTTCTAGCACAGATACGCAGTATTTT. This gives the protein CASSVQSSGSSTDTQYF. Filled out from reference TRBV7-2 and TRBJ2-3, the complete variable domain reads GAGVSQSPSNKVTEKGKDVELRCDPISGHTALYWYRQSLGQGLEFLIYFQGNSAPDKSGLPSDRFSAERTGGSVSTLTIQRTQQEDSAVYLCASSVQSSGSSTDTQYFGPGTRLTVL.

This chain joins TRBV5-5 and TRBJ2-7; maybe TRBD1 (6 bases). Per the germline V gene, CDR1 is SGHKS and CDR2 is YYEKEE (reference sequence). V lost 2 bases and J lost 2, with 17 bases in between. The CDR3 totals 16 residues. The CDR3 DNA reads TGTGCCAGCAGCTTCAGGGGAGATTTAAGGGCCTACGAGCAGTACTTC. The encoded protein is CASSFRGDLRAYEQYF.

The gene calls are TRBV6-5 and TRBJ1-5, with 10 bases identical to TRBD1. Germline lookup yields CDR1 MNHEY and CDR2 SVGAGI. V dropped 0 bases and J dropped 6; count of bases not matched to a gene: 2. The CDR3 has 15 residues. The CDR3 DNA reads TGTGCCAGCAGTTACTCGACAGGGGGCAGTCAGCCCCAGCATTTT. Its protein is CASSYSTGGSQPQHF.

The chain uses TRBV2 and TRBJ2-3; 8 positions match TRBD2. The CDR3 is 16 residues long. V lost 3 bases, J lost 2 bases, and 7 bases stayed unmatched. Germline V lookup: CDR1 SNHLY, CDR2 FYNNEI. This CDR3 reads CASSEVQRGITDTQYF. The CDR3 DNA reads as TGTGCCAGCAGTGAGGTCCAGCGGGGGATCACAGATACGCAGTATTTT.

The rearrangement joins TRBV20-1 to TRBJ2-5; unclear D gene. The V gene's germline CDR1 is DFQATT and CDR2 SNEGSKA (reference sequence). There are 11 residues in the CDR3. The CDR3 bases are TGCAGCGCATCCCCGGAAGAGACCCAGTACTTC. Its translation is CSASPEETQYF.

The CDR3 here is CASTEAWATDTQYF. The CDR3 DNA reads as TGTGCCAGCACGGAGGCTTGGGCCACAGATACGCAGTATTTT. V and J are TRBV6-1 and TRBJ2-3, with D maybe TRBD2 (5 bases). The CDR3 sequence is 14 residues long. From germline, CDR1 is MNHNS and CDR2 SASEGT. The germline V and J ends were trimmed by 7 bases and 2 bases, with 13 bases remaining between them.

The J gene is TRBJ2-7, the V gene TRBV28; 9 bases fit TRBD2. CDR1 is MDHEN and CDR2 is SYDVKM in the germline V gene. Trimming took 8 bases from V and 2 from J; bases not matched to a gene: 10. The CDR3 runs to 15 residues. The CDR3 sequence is CASQSVAGGTYEQYF. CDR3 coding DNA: TGTGCCAGCCAGTCCGTTGCGGGGGGGACCTACGAGCAGTACTTC.

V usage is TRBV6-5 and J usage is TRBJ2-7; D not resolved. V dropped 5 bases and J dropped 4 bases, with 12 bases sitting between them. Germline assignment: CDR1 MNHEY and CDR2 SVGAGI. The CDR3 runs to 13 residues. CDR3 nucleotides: TGTGCCAGCAGTGAATTTGCGATTTACGAGCAGTACTTC. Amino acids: CASSEFAIYEQYF.

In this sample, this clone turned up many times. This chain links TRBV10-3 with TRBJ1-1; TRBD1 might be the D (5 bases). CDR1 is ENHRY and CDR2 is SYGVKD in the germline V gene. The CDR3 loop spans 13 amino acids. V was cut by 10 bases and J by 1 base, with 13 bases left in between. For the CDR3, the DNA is TGTGCCACCGGAAGGGGCAAGAACACTGAAGCTTTCTTT. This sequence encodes CATGRGKNTEAFF.

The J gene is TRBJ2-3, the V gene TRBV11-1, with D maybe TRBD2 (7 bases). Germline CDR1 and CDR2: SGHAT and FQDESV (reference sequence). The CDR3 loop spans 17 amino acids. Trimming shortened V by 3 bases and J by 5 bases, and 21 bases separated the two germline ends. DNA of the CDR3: TGTGCCAGCAGCTTGGGCCGGAGGGGGGGGGCCGTAGATACGCAGTATTTT. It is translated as CASSLGRRGGAVDTQYF.

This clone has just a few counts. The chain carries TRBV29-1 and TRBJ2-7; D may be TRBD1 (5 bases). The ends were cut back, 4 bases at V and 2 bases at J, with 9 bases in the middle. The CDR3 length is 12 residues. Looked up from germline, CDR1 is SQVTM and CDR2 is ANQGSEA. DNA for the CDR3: TGCAGCGTTGTCGCGACAGCCTACGAGCAGTACTTC. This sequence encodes CSVVATAYEQYF.

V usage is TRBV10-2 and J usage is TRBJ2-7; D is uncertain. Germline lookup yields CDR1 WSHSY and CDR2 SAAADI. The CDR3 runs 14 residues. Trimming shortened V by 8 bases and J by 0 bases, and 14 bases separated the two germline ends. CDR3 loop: CASFGGKSSYEQYF. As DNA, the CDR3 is TGCGCCAGCTTCGGCGGAAAAAGCTCCTACGAGCAGTACTTC.

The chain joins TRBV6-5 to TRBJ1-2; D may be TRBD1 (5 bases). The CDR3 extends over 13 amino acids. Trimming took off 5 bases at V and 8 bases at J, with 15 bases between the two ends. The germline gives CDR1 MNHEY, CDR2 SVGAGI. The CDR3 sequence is CASSTSGLRGYTF. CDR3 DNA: TGTGCCAGCAGTACCTCAGGGCTCCGCGGCTACACCTTC.

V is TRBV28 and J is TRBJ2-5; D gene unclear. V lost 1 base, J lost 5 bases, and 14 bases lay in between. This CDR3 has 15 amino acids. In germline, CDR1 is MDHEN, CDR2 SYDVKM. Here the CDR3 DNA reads TGTGCCAGCAGTTTATTCGCCGGAACGGGTGAGACCCAGTACTTC. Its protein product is CASSLFAGTGETQYF.

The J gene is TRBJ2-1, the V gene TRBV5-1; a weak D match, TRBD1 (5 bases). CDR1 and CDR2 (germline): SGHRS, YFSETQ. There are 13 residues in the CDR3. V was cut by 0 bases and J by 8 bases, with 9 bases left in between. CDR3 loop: CASSLAGLDEQFF. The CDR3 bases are TGCGCCAGCAGCTTGGCAGGGCTGGATGAGCAGTTCTTC.

CDR3 nucleotides: TGTGCCAGCAGCTCAAACAGGGAAATGGACTATGGCTACACCTTC. Translation: CASSSNREMDYGYTF. This sequence joins TRBV13 and TRBJ1-2; D might be TRBD1 (6 bases). Germline V gene data show CDR1 as PRHDT and CDR2 as FYEKMQ (reference sequence). This CDR3 is built from 15 residues. Trimming stripped 4 bases from V and 3 bases from J, with 15 bases between.

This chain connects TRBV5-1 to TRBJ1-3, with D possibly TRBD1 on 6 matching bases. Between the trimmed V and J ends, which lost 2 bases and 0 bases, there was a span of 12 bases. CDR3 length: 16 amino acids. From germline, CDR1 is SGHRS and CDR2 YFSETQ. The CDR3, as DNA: TGCGCCAGCAGCTTAGCAGGGGATCCCTCTGGAAACACCATATATTTT. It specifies CASSLAGDPSGNTIYF.

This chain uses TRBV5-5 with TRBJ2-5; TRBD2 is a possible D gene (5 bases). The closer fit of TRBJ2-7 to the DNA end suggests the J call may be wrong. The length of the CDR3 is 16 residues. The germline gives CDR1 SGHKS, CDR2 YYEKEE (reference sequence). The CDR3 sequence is CASSTFGAAPIPEQYF. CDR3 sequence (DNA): TGTGCCAGCAGCACCTTTGGAGCGGCCCCCATCCCCGAGCAGTACTTC.

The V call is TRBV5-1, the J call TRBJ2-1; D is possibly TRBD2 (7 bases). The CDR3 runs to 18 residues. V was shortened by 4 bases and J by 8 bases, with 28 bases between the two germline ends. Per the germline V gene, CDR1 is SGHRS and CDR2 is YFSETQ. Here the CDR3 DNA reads TGCGCCAGCAGCGGGGGGGCTGGGGGCGCAGGCTTTAGCGATGAGCAGTTCTTC. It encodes CASSGGAGGAGFSDEQFF.